Shown below are 16 T cell receptor beta chains from a single sample sequenced in a study of blood T cell repertoires in COVID-19. The repertoire was sequenced with immunoSEQ multiplex PCR; TCRdb's copy has only in-frame clones and lacks some. The repertoire consists of about 88,000 clones, with more than 70% occurring once and the leading ten covering 2.5% to 3.5%. The sequenced material came from peripheral blood. The receptors were sampled from a woman at least 80 years old with acute or convalescent COVID-19.

V gene TRBV7-2 combines with J gene TRBJ2-3; 9 bases line up with TRBD1. J gave up 4 bases and V 5 bases, and 7 bases lay outside the gene matches. The CDR3 consists of 15 residues. Germline values: CDR1 SGHTA, CDR2 FQGNSA. The CDR3 DNA sequence: TGTGCCAGCAGCACCCGACAGGGGGGAGCAGATACGCAGTATTTT. This codes for CASSTRQGGADTQYF.

This clone was seen only once. This chain joins TRBV7-3 and TRBJ2-6; 7 bases line up with TRBD2. The V gene's germline CDR1 is SGHTA and CDR2 FQGTGA. The V gene end was trimmed by 0 bases and the J gene end by 2 bases; junction bases not matched to a gene: 10. The CDR3 extends over 19 amino acids. The CDR3 DNA reads TGTGCCAGCAGCTTAACCCCGGCAGGGAGGGGTGCTGGGGCCAACGTCCTGACTTTC. Its translation is CASSLTPAGRGAGANVLTF.

The CDR3 spells CASSTLRDFSYEQYF. In nucleotides, the CDR3 is TGTGCCAGCAGTACCCTGAGGGACTTCTCCTACGAGCAGTACTTC. The V and J genes are TRBV25-1 and TRBJ2-7, with D tentatively TRBD2 (6 bases). This CDR3 is built from 15 residues. Trimming shortened V by 5 bases and J by 0 bases, and 14 bases separated the two germline ends. Germline V gene data show CDR1 as MGHDK and CDR2 as SYGVNS.

In the case of this clone: At one end the junction does not follow the germline gene, possibly because of a read error. The chain links TRBV7-7 to TRBJ2-1; 10 positions match TRBD2. Germline V CDR1 and CDR2: SSHAT, FNYEAQ (reference sequence). The CDR3 runs to 16 residues. The CDR3 reads CASSLTSGISYNEQFF. CDR3 DNA sequence: TGTGCTAGCAGCTTAACTAGCGGGATTTCCTACAATGAGCAGTTCTTC.

This clone was seen a few times. CDR3 nucleotide sequence: TGTGCCAGTAGTGCACAGGGTTCTGGAAACACCATATATTTT. Its translation: CASSAQGSGNTIYF. The rearrangement uses TRBV19 and TRBJ1-3, with TRBD1 as a possible D gene (6 bases). Trimming stripped 5 bases from V and 1 base from J, with 9 bases between. CDR1 is LNHDA and CDR2 is SQIVND in the germline V gene (reference sequence). The CDR3 covers 14 residues.

This sequence joins TRBV7-2 and TRBJ2-2; D is uncertain. The V and J ends lost 7 bases and 1 base respectively, with 7 bases between them. This CDR3 is 13 amino acids long. Germline lookup yields CDR1 SGHTA and CDR2 FQGNSA. The CDR3 loop reads CASTLMNTGELFF. The CDR3 nucleotides are TGTGCCAGCACCCTTATGAACACCGGGGAGCTGTTTTTT. Complete variable domain (other parts from reference TRBV7-2 and TRBJ2-2): GAGVSQSPSNKVTEKGKDVELRCDPISGHTALYWYRQSLGQGLEFLIYFQGNSAPDKSGLPSDRFSAERTGGSVSTLTIQRTQQEDSAVYLCASTLMNTGELFFGEGSRLTVL.

V and J are TRBV29-1 and TRBJ1-3, with D hard to call. V was trimmed by 7 bases and J by 0 bases, leaving 10 bases between them. The germline V gene has CDR1 SQVTM and CDR2 ANQGSEA. CDR3 size: 13 residues. In nucleotides, the CDR3 is TGCAGCGCTGAGACACCCTCTGGAAACACCATATATTTT. This gives the protein CSAETPSGNTIYF.

About this clone itself: This may be a read error, as it is one base from a much larger clone. The chain recombines TRBV28 with TRBJ2-3; 12 bases are a match to TRBD2. The J segment lost 4 bases and the V segment lost 6 bases, leaving 5 bases of the junction unmatched. The germline gives CDR1 MDHEN, CDR2 SYDVKM. This CDR3 spans 15 amino acids. The CDR3 is CASSLAGGPPDTQYF. CDR3 nucleotides: TGTGCCAGCAGCCTAGCGGGAGGGCCCCCAGATACGCAGTATTTT.

The chain carries TRBV5-1 and TRBJ2-1; 12 bases agree with TRBD2. The CDR3 contains 18 residues. CDR1 and CDR2 (germline): SGHRS, YFSETQ. The V and J ends lost 0 bases and 8 bases, in that order; junction bases with no gene match: 12. The CDR3 nucleotides read TGCGCCAGCAGCTTGGGCCTAGCGGGAGGGCCCGGTGAGGATGAGCAGTTCTTC. It encodes CASSLGLAGGPGEDEQFF.

The chain combines TRBV29-1 with TRBJ2-5; the match to TRBD1 covers 8 bases. V gave up 2 bases and J gave up 2 bases; unmatched junction bases: 1. The CDR3 is 13 amino acids. Germline V gene sequence: CDR1 SQVTM, CDR2 ANQGSEA. Here the CDR3 DNA reads TGCAGCGTTGAAAGGACAGGGCAAGAGACCCAGTACTTC. Translated, it gives CSVERTGQETQYF.

The V and J genes are TRBV3-1 (or the pseudogene TRBV3-2) and TRBJ2-1, with 8 bases that match TRBD2. Unmatched junction bases numbered 5, after V lost 4 bases and J lost 6 bases. There are 14 residues in the CDR3. Germline CDR1 reads LGHDT; CDR2 reads YNNKEL (reference sequence). The CDR3 spells CASSPGTRSNEQFF. CDR3 sequence (DNA): TGTGCCAGCAGCCCCGGGACTAGGAGCAATGAGCAGTTCTTC.

The genes are TRBV27 and TRBJ2-1; 7 bases agree with TRBD2. Trimming cost V 2 bases and J 1 base; bases outside gene matches: 2. The CDR3 runs to 15 residues. CDR1 is MNHEY and CDR2 is SMNVEV in the germline V gene (reference sequence). The CDR3, as DNA: TGTGCCAGCAGTTTAAGGGAGGGGTCCTACAATGAGCAGTTCTTC. It is translated as CASSLREGSYNEQFF.

The chain is built from TRBV20-1 and TRBJ2-1, with a weak D call TRBD2 (7 bases). Trimming took 3 bases from V and 0 from J, leaving 21 bases between them. This CDR3 region has 18 residues. Germline CDR1 is DFQATT and CDR2 is SNEGSKA (reference sequence). This chain's CDR3 is CSASHYGGLADSYNEQFF. CDR3 in DNA: TGCAGTGCTAGTCACTACGGGGGGCTAGCGGACTCCTACAATGAGCAGTTCTTC.

This clone came up a few times. The chain uses TRBV10-2 and TRBJ1-5; D might be TRBD1 (5 bases). CDR3 size: 14 residues. In germline, CDR1 is WSHSY, CDR2 SAAADI. V lost 6 bases, J lost 3 bases, and 12 bases lay in between. The CDR3 DNA follows: TGCGCCAGCAGCCTCAGGGTTAACAATCAGCCCCAGCATTTT. This encodes CASSLRVNNQPQHF.

This chain joins TRBV2 and TRBJ1-4, with 11 nucleotides matching TRBD1. CDR1 is SNHLY and CDR2 is FYNNEI in the germline V gene. J gave up 8 bases and V 7 bases, and 6 bases lay outside the gene matches. This CDR3 is 14 amino acids long. The DNA for the CDR3 is TGTGCCAGCAACAGGGACAGGGGGGAGGAAAAACTGTTTTTT. This translates into CASNRDRGEEKLFF.

J is TRBJ1-1 and V is TRBV7-3; 7 bases are a match to TRBD1. The CDR3 is 13 residues long. Losses at the gene ends were 5 bases for V and 5 bases for J; bases not matched to a gene: 5. Per the germline V gene, CDR1 is SGHTA and CDR2 is FQGTGA. The CDR3 here is CASSRDRATEAFF. The CDR3 DNA is TGTGCCAGCAGCCGAGACAGGGCGACTGAAGCTTTCTTT.